Each of the 2 T cell receptor beta chains below was sequenced from the same sample in a study of CD8 T cells in ankylosing spondylitis. One entry per CDR3 protein results from TCRdb running MiXCR on the 5' RACE reads. The sample has fewer than 250,000 distinct CDR3 sequences, approximately 24% seen once. The sample was blood, either unsorted or a sorted T cell fraction (not recorded which). The receptors derive from a male donor with ankylosing spondylitis or in good health (not recorded which).

This clonotype was seen many times. This sequence joins TRBV3-1 and TRBJ2-5; D ambiguous. The CDR3 consists of 14 residues. V was shortened by 0 bases and J by 5 bases, with 10 bases between the two germline ends. Germline CDR1 LGHDT, CDR2 YNNKEL (reference sequence). CDR3 DNA sequence: TGTGCCAGCAGCCAAGAAACCGGGCGCGAGACCCAGTACTTC. Translating it yields CASSQETGRETQYF.

This clonotype was observed once. The V call is TRBV7-2, the J call TRBJ2-1, with 10 positions matching TRBD1. The CDR3 is made up of 15 amino acids. Looked up from germline, CDR1 is SGHTA and CDR2 is FQGNSA. J lost 5 bases, V lost 1 base, and 2 bases had no gene match. The CDR3 DNA sequence: TGTGCCAGCAGCTTAGGACAGGGGGCGAACAATGAGCAGTTCTTC. Protein: CASSLGQGANNEQFF.